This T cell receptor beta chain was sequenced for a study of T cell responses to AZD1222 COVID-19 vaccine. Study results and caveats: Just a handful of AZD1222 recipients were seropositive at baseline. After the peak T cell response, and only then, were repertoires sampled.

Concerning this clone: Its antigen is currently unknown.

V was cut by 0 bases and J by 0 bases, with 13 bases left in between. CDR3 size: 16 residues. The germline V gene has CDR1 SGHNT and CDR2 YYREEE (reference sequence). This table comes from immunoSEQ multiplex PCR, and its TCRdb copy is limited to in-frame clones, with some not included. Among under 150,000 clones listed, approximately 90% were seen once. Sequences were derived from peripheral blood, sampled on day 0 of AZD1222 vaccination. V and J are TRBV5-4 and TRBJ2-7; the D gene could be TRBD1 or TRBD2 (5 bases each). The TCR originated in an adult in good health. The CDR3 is CASSLGPGRSSYEQYF. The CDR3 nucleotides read TGTGCCAGCAGCTTGGGTCCGGGACGGAGCTCCTACGAGCAGTACTTC.